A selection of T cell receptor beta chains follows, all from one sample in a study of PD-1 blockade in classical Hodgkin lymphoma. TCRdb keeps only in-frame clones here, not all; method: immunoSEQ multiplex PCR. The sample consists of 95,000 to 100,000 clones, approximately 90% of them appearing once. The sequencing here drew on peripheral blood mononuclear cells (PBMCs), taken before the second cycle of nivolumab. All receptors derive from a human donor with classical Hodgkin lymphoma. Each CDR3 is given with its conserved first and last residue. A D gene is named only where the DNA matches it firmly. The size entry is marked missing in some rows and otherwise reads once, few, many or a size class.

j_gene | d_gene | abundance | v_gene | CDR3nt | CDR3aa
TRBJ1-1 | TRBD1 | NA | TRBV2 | TGTGCCAGCAGTGAAGCGCTTCAGGGGGCGGTCACTGAAGCTTTCTTT | CASSEALQGAVTEAFF
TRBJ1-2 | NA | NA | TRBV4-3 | TGCGCCAGCAGCCAAAGGACAGCCGATGGCTACACCTTC | CASSQRTADGYTF
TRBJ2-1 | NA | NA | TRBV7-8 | TGTGCCAGCAGCTTAGTTCGGGGGGCCGGGGAGCAGTTCTTC | CASSLVRGAGEQFF
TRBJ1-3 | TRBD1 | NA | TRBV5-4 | TGTGCCACCGAGCGGGGACAGGTCGTCTCTGGAAACACCATATATTTT | CATERGQVVSGNTIYF
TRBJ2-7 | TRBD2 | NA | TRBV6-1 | TGTGCCAGCAGTGAAAGCGGGGGGCGCGGCGGCGAGCAGTACTTC | CASSESGGRGGEQYF
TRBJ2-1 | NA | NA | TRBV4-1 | TGCGCCAGCAGCCAAGATCAGGGGTTGAACAATGAGCAGTTCTTC | CASSQDQGLNNEQFF
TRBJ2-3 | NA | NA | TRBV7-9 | TGTGCCAGCAGTATAACGGGACAACGCGTCACAGATACGCAGTATTTT | CASSITGQRVTDTQYF
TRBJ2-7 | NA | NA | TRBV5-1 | TGCGCCAGCAGCACGGGGGTCGAGGGTTTTTACGAGCAGTACTTC | CASSTGVEGFYEQYF
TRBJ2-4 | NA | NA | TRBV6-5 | TGTGCCAGCAGTTACTCGACAAGGGGGGCCAAAAACATTCAGTACTTC | CASSYSTRGAKNIQYF
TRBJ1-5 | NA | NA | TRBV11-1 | TGTGCCAGCAGCTTAGGGCGCAATCAGCCCCAGCATTTT | CASSLGRNQPQHF
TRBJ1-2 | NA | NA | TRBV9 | TGTGCCAGCAGCGTAGAATCCCCGTCAGGGGCAATTTATGGCTACACCTTC | CASSVESPSGAIYGYTF
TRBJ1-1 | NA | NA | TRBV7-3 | TGTGCCAGCAGGAGGGACGAGGGCTACACTGAAGCTTTCTTT | CASRRDEGYTEAFF
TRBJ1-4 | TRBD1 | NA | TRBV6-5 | TGTGCCAGCAGGGACAGGGCTCGAGCTAATGAAAAACTGTTTTTT | CASRDRARANEKLFF
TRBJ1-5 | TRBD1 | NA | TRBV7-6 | TGTGCCAGCAGCAATAAACGCTGGACAGGGGACCCCAATCAGCCCCAGCATTTT | CASSNKRWTGDPNQPQHF
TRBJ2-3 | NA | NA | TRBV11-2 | TGTGCCAGCAGCCAACGACGCCTCACAGATACGCAGTATTTT | CASSQRRLTDTQYF
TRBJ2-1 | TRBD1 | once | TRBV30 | TGTGCCTGGAGTGTTGGGACAGGTAAACTCGATGAGCAGTTCTTC | CAWSVGTGKLDEQFF
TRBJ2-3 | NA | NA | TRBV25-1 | TGTGCCAGCAGTGATCTGCCAGGGGCGGGCACAGATACGCAGTATTTT | CASSDLPGAGTDTQYF
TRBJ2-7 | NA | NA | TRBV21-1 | TGTGCCAGGTTGCCGGGAAGCTCCTACGAGCAGTACTTC | CARLPGSSYEQYF
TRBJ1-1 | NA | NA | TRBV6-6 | TGTGCCAGCAGTTACAATTTTGAAGCTTTCTTT | CASSYNFEAFF
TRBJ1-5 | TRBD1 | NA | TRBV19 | TGTGCCAGTAGTCAAGGGACAGGGGGGCAGCCCCAGCATTTT | CASSQGTGGQPQHF
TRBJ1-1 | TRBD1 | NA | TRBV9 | TGTGCCAGCAGCGTAGGCTCCGGGACAGGGGGCACTGAAGCTTTCTTT | CASSVGSGTGGTEAFF
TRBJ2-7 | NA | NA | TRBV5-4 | TGTGCCAGCAGCTTGGAAGGGATAGACTACGAGCAGTACTTC | CASSLEGIDYEQYF
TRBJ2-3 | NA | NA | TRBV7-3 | TGTGCCAGCAGCCCCGCAGGGCAAGATACGCAGTATTTT | CASSPAGQDTQYF
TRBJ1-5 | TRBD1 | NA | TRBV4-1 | TGCGCCAGCAGCGACGGGACAGGGAATCAGCCCCAGCATTTT | CASSDGTGNQPQHF
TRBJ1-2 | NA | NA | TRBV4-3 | TGCGCCAGCAGCCAAGATCGTCGAGGTAACTATGGCTACACCTTC | CASSQDRRGNYGYTF